This TCR beta chain was retrieved from a study of technical replicates of blood from a few donors. The CDR3 runs to 13 residues. CDR1 and CDR2 from the germline V gene are SNHLY and FYNNEI. V lost 10 bases and J lost 6, with 15 bases in between. The table came from immunoSEQ multiplex PCR; TCRdb's copy has only in-frame clones and leaves some out. The sample contains 50,000 to 70,000 clones, around 89% of which appear only once. The material sequenced was PBMCs. This sequence joins TRBV2 and TRBJ2-2; a possible D gene is TRBD2 (6 bases). This receptor was identified in a human donor in good health. Some clones in this sample may be carry-over from other donors' samples. The CDR3 DNA follows: TGTGCCACCCGCCCGGAGGGAGCCGGGGAGCTGTTTTTT. Residues: CATRPEGAGELFF.